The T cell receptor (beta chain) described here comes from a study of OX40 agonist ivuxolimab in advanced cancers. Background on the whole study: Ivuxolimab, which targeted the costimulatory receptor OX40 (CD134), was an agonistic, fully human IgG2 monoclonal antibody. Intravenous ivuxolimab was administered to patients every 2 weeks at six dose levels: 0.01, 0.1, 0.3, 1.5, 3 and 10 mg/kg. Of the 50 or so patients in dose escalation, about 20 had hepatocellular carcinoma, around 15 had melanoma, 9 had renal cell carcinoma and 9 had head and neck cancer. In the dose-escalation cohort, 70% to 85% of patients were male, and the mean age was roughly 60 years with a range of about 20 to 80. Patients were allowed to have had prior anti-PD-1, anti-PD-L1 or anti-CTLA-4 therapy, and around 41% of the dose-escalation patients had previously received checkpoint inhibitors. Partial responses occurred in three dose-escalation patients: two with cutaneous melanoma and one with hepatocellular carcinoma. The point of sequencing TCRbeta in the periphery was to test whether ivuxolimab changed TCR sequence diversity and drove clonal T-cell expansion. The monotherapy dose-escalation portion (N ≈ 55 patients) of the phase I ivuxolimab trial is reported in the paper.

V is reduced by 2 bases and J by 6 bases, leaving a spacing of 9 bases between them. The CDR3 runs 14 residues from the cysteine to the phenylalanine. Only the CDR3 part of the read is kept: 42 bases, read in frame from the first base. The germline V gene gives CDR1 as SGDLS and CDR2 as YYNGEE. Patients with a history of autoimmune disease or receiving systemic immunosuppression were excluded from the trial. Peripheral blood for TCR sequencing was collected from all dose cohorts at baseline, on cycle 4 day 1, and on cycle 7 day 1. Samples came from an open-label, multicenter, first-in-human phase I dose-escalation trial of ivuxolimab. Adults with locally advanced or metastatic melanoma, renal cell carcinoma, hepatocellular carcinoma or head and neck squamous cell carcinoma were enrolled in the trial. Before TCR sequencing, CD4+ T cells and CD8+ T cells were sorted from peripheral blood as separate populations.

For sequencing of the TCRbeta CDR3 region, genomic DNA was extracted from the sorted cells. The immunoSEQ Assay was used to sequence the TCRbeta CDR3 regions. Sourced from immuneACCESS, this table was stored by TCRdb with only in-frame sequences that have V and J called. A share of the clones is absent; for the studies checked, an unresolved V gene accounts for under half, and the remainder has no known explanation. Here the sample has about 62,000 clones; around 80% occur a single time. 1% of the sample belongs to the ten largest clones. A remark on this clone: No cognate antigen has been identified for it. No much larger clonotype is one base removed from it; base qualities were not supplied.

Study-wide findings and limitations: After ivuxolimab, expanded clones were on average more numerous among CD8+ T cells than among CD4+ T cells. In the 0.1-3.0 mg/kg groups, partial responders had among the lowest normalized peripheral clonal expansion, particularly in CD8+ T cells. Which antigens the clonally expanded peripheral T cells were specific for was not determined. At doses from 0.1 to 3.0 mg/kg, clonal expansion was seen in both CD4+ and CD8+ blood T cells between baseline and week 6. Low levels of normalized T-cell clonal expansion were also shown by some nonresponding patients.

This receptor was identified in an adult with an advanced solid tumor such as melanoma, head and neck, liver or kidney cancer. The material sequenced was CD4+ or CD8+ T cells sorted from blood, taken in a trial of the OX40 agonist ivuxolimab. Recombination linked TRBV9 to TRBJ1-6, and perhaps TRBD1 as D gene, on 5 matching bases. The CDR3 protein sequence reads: CASSVTVLNSPLHF. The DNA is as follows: TGTGCCAGCAGCGTGACAGTACTTAATTCACCCCTCCACTTT. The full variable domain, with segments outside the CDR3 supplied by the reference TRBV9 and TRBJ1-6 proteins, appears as DSGVTQTPKHLITATGQRVTLRCSPRSGDLSVYWYQQSLDQGLQFLIQYYNGEERAKGNILERFSAQQFPDLHSELNLSSLELGDSALYFCASSVTVLNSPLHFGNGTRLTVT.